This T cell receptor beta chain was recovered during a study of T cell responses to AZD1222 COVID-19 vaccine. Study-wide results and caveats: Dominant CD4 TCR responses targeted spike regions 160-218 and 743-854. Mostly white British, mostly female donors; authors suggested clonal diversity may be underestimated. Nearly half of spike-specific TCRs reportedly target unmutated variant regions. Just a handful of people given AZD1222 tested seropositive at baseline.

Between the trimmed V and J ends, which lost 6 bases and 2 bases, there was a span of 14 bases. Germline values: CDR1 SNHLY, CDR2 FYNNEI. This CDR3 region has 14 residues. Some clones are missing from TCRdb's copy, which holds only in-frame ones; the method was immunoSEQ multiplex PCR. The sample lists some 160,000 clones; approximately 93% were seen once. As for this clone: Its antigen is not identified.

The receptor was isolated from an adult in good health. The chain carries TRBV2 and TRBJ2-7; the D gene could be TRBD1 or TRBD2 (5 bases each). The sequencing used peripheral blood, collected on day 0 of AZD1222 vaccination. CDR3: CASRVGTAAYEQYF. The CDR3 DNA reads as TGTGCCAGCAGAGTCGGGACCGCCGCCTACGAGCAGTACTTC.